This is a list of T cell receptor beta chains from one sample in a study of tumor-infiltrating lymphocytes in localized non-small cell lung cancer. This table comes from immunoSEQ multiplex PCR, and its TCRdb copy is limited to in-frame clones, with some not included. The table lists roughly 30,000 clones, approximately 83% of them singletons. The sample consisted of lung tumor tissue. The source of these receptors is a human donor with non-small cell lung cancer. Both conserved end residues are part of each CDR3. A D gene is named only where the DNA matches it firmly. Only part of the rows carry a size: once, few, many, or a class if the clone is expanded.

V gene: TRBV6-4
J gene: TRBJ2-6
clone size: .
D gene: .
CDR3 protein: CASSKEILHSGANVLTF
CDR3 DNA: TGTGCCAGCAGTAAAGAAATCCTTCACTCTGGGGCCAACGTCCTGACTTTC

V gene: TRBV5-1
J gene: TRBJ1-1
clone size: .
D gene: .
CDR3 protein: CASSPQGWTEAFF
CDR3 DNA: TGCGCCAGCAGCCCTCAGGGGTGGACTGAAGCTTTCTTT

V gene: TRBV9
J gene: TRBJ1-1
clone size: medium-sized
D gene: .
CDR3 protein: CASSPSQINTEAFF
CDR3 DNA: TGTGCCAGCAGCCCCTCCCAGATAAACACTGAAGCTTTCTTT

V gene: TRBV7-6
J gene: TRBJ2-1
clone size: .
D gene: TRBD1
CDR3 protein: CASSFGTGGDEQFF
CDR3 DNA: TGTGCCAGCAGCTTTGGGACAGGGGGCGATGAGCAGTTCTTC

V gene: TRBV5-6
J gene: TRBJ2-2
clone size: once
D gene: .
CDR3 protein: CASSFAGELFF
CDR3 DNA: TGTGCCAGCAGCTTTGCCGGGGAGCTGTTTTTT

V gene: TRBV6-6
J gene: TRBJ2-2
clone size: .
D gene: TRBD1
CDR3 protein: CASSFGRGTGELFF
CDR3 DNA: TGTGCCAGCAGTTTCGGCAGGGGGACCGGGGAGCTGTTTTTT

V gene: TRBV11-2
J gene: TRBJ2-3
clone size: .
D gene: TRBD2
CDR3 protein: CASTLAGGQDTQYF
CDR3 DNA: TGTGCCAGCACCCTCGCGGGGGGGCAAGATACGCAGTATTTT

V gene: TRBV4-2
J gene: TRBJ1-3
clone size: once
D gene: .
CDR3 protein: CASSQGGRLGNTIYF
CDR3 DNA: TGTGCCAGCTCCCAAGGTGGGAGATTGGGAAACACCATATATTTT

V gene: TRBV4-3
J gene: TRBJ1-3
clone size: .
D gene: .
CDR3 protein: CASSQETARSGNTIYF
CDR3 DNA: TGCGCCAGCAGCCAAGAAACAGCCCGCTCTGGAAACACCATATATTTT

V gene: TRBV7-3
J gene: TRBJ2-3
clone size: .
D gene: TRBD1
CDR3 protein: CASSPHYRGDTQYF
CDR3 DNA: TGTGCCAGCAGCCCTCACTACAGGGGTGATACGCAGTATTTT

V gene: TRBV5-1
J gene: TRBJ1-5
clone size: .
D gene: TRBD1
CDR3 protein: CASSLGGRGDQPQHF
CDR3 DNA: TGCGCCAGCAGCTTGGGGGGCAGGGGGGATCAGCCCCAGCATTTT

V gene: TRBV5-3
J gene: TRBJ2-1
clone size: .
D gene: TRBD2
CDR3 protein: CARSLGTRTEQFF
CDR3 DNA: TGTGCCAGAAGCTTGGGGACTAGGACGGAGCAGTTCTTC

V gene: TRBV6-5
J gene: TRBJ2-5
clone size: .
D gene: .
CDR3 protein: CASSFQVWETQYF
CDR3 DNA: TGTGCCAGCAGTTTTCAGGTGTGGGAGACCCAGTACTTC

V gene: TRBV7-3
J gene: TRBJ1-1
clone size: .
D gene: .
CDR3 protein: CASSPLAGDARAFF
CDR3 DNA: TGTGCCAGCAGCCCCTTGGCAGGGGACGCCAGAGCTTTCTTT

V gene: TRBV10-3
J gene: TRBJ2-1
clone size: .
D gene: .
CDR3 protein: CAISGGNNEQFF
CDR3 DNA: TGTGCCATCAGTGGGGGGAACAATGAGCAGTTCTTC

V gene: TRBV19
J gene: TRBJ1-6
clone size: .
D gene: .
CDR3 protein: CASQRGAGAANSPLHF
CDR3 DNA: TGTGCCAGTCAGAGGGGGGCAGGGGCCGCAAATTCACCCCTCCACTTT

V gene: TRBV29-1
J gene: TRBJ1-1
clone size: .
D gene: .
CDR3 protein: CSVYRHPGGTEAFF
CDR3 DNA: TGCAGCGTCTACCGACACCCGGGGGGCACTGAAGCTTTCTTT